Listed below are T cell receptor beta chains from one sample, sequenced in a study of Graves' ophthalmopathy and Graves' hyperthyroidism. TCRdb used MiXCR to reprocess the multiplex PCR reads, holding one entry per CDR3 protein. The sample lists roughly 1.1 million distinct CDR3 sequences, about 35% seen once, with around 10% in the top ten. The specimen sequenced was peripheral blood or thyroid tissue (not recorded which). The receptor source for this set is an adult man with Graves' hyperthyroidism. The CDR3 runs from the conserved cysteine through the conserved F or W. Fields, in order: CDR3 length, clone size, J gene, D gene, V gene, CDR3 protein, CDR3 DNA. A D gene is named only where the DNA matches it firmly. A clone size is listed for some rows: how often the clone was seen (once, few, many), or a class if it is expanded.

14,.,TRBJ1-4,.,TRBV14,CASSQNPTNEKLFF,TGTGCCAGCAGCCAGAATCCAACTAATGAAAAACTGTTTTTT
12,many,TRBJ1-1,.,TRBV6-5,CASRVLGAEAFF,TGTGCCAGCAGGGTGCTGGGAGCCGAAGCTTTCTTT
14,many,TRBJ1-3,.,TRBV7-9,CASSLDASGNTIYF,TGTGCCAGCAGCTTAGACGCCTCTGGAAACACCATATATTTT
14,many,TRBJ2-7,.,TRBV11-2,CASSLVLRGHEQYF,TGTGCCAGCAGCTTAGTATTGCGCGGGCACGAGCAGTACTTC
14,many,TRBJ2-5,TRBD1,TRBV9,CASSADRGKETQYF,TGTGCCAGCAGCGCGGACAGGGGTAAAGAGACCCAGTACTTC
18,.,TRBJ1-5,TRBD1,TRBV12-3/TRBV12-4,CASSARDREMVVGQPQHF,TGTGCCAGCAGTGCCCGGGACAGGGAAATGGTGGTGGGTCAGCCCCAGCATTTT
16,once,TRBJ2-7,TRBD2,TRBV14,CASSQDGLAGAYEQYF,TGTGCCAGCAGCCAAGACGGACTAGCGGGAGCCTACGAGCAGTACTTC
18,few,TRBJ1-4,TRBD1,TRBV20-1,CSANDGTGGAGTNEKLFF,TGCAGTGCCAATGACGGGACAGGGGGCGCGGGAACTAATGAAAAACTGTTTTTT
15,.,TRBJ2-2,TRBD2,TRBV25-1,CASSDFSGGKDEQFF,TGTGCCAGCAGTGACTTTAGCGGGGGCAAGGATGAGCAGTTTTTT
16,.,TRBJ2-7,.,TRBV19,CASSIDLRGRSYEQYF,TGTGCCAGTAGTATAGATCTCCGGGGCAGGTCCTACGAGCAGTACTTC
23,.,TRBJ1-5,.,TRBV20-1,CSATSGAGANVLTFGAGNQPQHF,.
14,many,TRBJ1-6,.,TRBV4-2,CASSQNSGNSPLHF,TGTGCCAGCTCCCAAAACAGCGGAAATTCACCCCTCCACTTT
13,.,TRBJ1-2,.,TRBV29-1,CSVEPGTGYGYTF,TGCAGCGTTGAACCAGGGACGGGCTATGGCTACACCTTC
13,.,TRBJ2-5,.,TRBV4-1,CASSQVSSETQYF,TGCGCCAGCAGCCAAGTCTCCTCGGAGACCCAGTACTTC
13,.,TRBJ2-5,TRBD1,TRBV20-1,CSDNRDRGETQYF,TGCAGTGATAACCGGGACAGGGGAGAGACCCAGTACTTC
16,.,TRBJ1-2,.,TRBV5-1,CASSSRTPGTNYGYTF,TGTGCCAGCAGCTCTAGGACACCCGGGACAAACTATGGCTACACCTTC
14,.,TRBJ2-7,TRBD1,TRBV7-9,CASSPGGSDYEQYF,TGTGCCAGCTCACCAGGGGGCAGTGACTACGAGCAGTACTTC
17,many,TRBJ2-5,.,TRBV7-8,CASSLLFGGRRQETQYF,TGTGCCAGCAGCTTATTGTTCGGGGGACGGAGACAAGAGACCCAGTACTTC
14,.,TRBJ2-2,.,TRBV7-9,CALSSVFLTGELFF,TGTGCCCTCTCATCGGTGTTTCTGACCGGGGAGCTGTTTTTT
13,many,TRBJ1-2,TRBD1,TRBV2,CAQQGAQDYGYTF,TGTGCCCAACAGGGGGCGCAAGACTATGGCTACACCTTC
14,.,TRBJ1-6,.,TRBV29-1,CSSPTGGRNSPLHF,TGCAGCTCACCAACGGGAGGGCGGAATTCACCCCTCCACTTT
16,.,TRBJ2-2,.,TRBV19,CASSIIGGNGPGELFF,TGTGCCAGTAGTATAATAGGCGGGAATGGGCCCGGGGAGCTGTTTTTT
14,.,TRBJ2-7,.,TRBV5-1,CASSLDVDSYEQYF,TGCGCCAGCAGCTTGGACGTCGACTCCTACGAGCAGTACTTC
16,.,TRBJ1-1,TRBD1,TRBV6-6,CASSQDRVDSNTEAFF,TGTGCCAGCAGCCAAGACAGGGTTGACTCGAACACTGAAGCTTTCTTT
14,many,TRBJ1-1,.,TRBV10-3,CAISVDRENTEAFF,TGTGCCATCAGTGTTGATAGGGAGAACACTGAAGCTTTCTTT
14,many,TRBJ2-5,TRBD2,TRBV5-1,CASKSGGALETQYF,TGCGCCAGCAAGAGCGGGGGGGCACTGGAGACCCAGTACTTC
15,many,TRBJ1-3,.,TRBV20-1,CSARDGKSSGNTIYF,TGCAGTGCTAGAGATGGGAAGAGCTCTGGAAACACCATATATTTT
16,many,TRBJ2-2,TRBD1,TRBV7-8,CASSLGQGANTGELFF,TGTGCCAGCAGCTTAGGCCAGGGGGCGAACACCGGGGAGCTGTTTTTT
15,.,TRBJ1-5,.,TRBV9,CASSVGQGIGAYEHF,.
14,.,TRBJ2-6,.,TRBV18,CASSPLPGANVLTF,TGTGCCAGCTCACCACTTCCTGGGGCCAACGTCCTGACTTTC
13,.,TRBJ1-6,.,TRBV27,CASSHRYNSPLHF,TGTGCCAGCTCACATCGGTATAATTCACCCCTCCACTTT
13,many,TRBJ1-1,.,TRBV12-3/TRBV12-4,CASSFMLRGMAFF,TGTGCCAGCAGTTTTATGCTCCGGGGCATGGCTTTCTTT
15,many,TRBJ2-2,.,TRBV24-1,CATSPVDRNTGELFF,TGTGCCACCAGTCCCGTGGACAGGAACACCGGGGAGCTGTTTTTT
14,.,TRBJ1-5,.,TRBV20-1,CSASLGGVGQPQHF,TGCAGTGCTAGTTTGGGGGGCGTAGGTCAGCCCCAGCATTTT
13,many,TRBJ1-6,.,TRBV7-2,CASSLSITSPLHF,TGTGCCAGCAGCTTGTCGATTACTTCACCCCTCCACTTT
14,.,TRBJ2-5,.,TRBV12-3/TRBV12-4,CASSFQQGGETQYF,TGTGCCAGCAGTTTCCAACAGGGTGGGGAGACCCAGTACTTC
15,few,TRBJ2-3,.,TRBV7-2,CASSPRLGPTDTQYF,TGTGCCAGCAGCCCGCGTTTAGGTCCCACAGATACGCAGTATTTT
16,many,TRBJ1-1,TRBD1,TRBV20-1,CSARDQEDRTNTEAFF,TGCAGTGCTAGAGATCAAGAGGACAGGACCAACACTGAAGCTTTCTTT
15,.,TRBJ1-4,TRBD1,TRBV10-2,CASRKLDRANEKLFF,TGCGCCAGCAGGAAACTGGACAGGGCTAATGAAAAACTGTTTTTT
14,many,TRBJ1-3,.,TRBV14,CASSQPASGNTIYF,TGTGCCAGCAGCCAACCGGCCTCTGGAAACACCATATATTTT
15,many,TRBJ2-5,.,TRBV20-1,CSARDRSELQETQYF,TGCAGTGCTAGAGATCGCTCTGAGCTACAAGAGACCCAGTACTTC
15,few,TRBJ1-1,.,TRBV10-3,CASSLSSGSITEAFF,TGTGCCAGCAGTCTCTCCTCAGGGTCTATAACTGAAGCTTTCTTT
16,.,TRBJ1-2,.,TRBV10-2,CASRKTDSLLNYGYTF,TGCGCCAGCCGAAAAACGGACAGTCTTTTAAACTATGGCTACACCTTC